The 31 T cell receptor beta chains in this list originate from one sample, sequenced in a study of T-cell memory formation after mild COVID-19. TCRdb recomputed calls from the 5' RACE reads with MiXCR, one row per CDR3 protein. The data contain 400,000 or so distinct CDR3 sequences, 20% of them singletons. The sample comprised PBMCs or a T cell subset sorted from them (not recorded which). All receptors come from an adult woman who had mild COVID-19 (a few samples of this study predate the infection). Cell type and time point are not known.

V and J are TRBV7-6 and TRBJ2-7, with 9 bases aligning to TRBD2. V lost 5 bases and J lost 0; bases outside the gene matches: 8. The CDR3 loop spans 16 amino acids. CDR1 and CDR2 (germline): SGHVS, FNYEAQ. The CDR3 here is CASSPPTSGRSYEQYF. The DNA of the CDR3 is TGTGCCAGCAGCCCACCCACTAGCGGGCGCTCCTACGAGCAGTACTTC.

The chain carries TRBV19 and TRBJ2-3; no reliable D call. This CDR3 is 14 amino acids long. The germline gives CDR1 LNHDA, CDR2 SQIVND (reference sequence). The V end lost 6 bases, the J end lost 6 bases, and 16 bases lay between the germline ends. The CDR3 region has the DNA TGTGCCAGTAGAAATGTTCTTTCAGTGGATACGCAGTATTTT. This encodes CASRNVLSVDTQYF.

The chain is built from TRBV7-2 and TRBJ2-3, with TRBD1 as a possible D gene (6 bases). V lost 1 base to trimming and J lost 3 bases, with 11 bases between them. Germline-derived CDR1 and CDR2 are SGHTA and FQGNSA. The CDR3 runs 15 residues. This chain's CDR3 is CASSLDRVPTDTQYF. For the CDR3, the DNA is TGTGCCAGCAGCTTAGACAGGGTACCTACAGATACGCAGTATTTT.

V and J are TRBV12-3 or TRBV12-4 and TRBJ2-3, with TRBD2 matching 11 bases. The V gene end was trimmed by 7 bases and the J gene end by 4 bases; junction bases not matched to a gene: 7. The CDR3 sequence is 15 residues long. CDR3 in DNA: TGTGCCAGCAATCTAGCGGGAGGTGGGGCAGATACGCAGTATTTT. Protein: CASNLAGGGADTQYF.

This sequence joins TRBV9 and TRBJ2-3; no clear D gene. V was clipped by 0 bases and J by 2 bases, with 7 bases between them. The CDR3 is 14 amino acids. CDR1 is SGDLS and CDR2 is YYNGEE in the germline V gene. CDR3 amino acids: CASSVELNTDTQYF. The CDR3 coding sequence is TGTGCCAGCAGCGTAGAACTCAACACAGATACGCAGTATTTT.

The J gene is TRBJ1-4, the V gene TRBV12-3 or TRBV12-4; D call uncertain. The germline V and J ends were trimmed by 2 bases and 2 bases, with 9 bases remaining between them. The CDR3 is made up of 15 amino acids. The CDR3 protein is CASSLRVGTNEKLFF. The CDR3 DNA reads TGTGCCAGCAGTTTACGGGTGGGCACTAATGAAAAACTGTTTTTT.

CDR3 region: CASSQEVAHEQYF. DNA of the CDR3: TGTGCCAGCAGCCAAGAGGTAGCTCACGAGCAGTACTTC. The rearrangement joins TRBV3-1 to TRBJ2-7; D not resolved. CDR1 is LGHDT and CDR2 is YNNKEL in the germline V gene (reference sequence). This CDR3 spans 13 amino acids. V was cut by 0 bases and J by 5 bases, with 8 bases left in between.

A few counts support this clonotype. This chain connects TRBV9 to TRBJ1-2; D is undetermined. The CDR3 contains 11 residues. Germline values: CDR1 SGDLS, CDR2 YYNGEE. Trimming cost V 3 bases and J 4 bases, with 4 bases left between them. The CDR3 region is CASSEAYGYTF. The CDR3 DNA follows: TGTGCCAGCAGCGAGGCCTATGGCTACACCTTC.

This clonotype was counted once. The V gene is TRBV24-1, the J gene TRBJ1-1; D not certain. The germline CDR1 and CDR2 sequences are KGHDR and SFDVKD. Trimming took off 5 bases at V and 8 bases at J, with 8 bases between the two ends. This CDR3 contains 11 residues. The CDR3 reads CATSAGYEAFF. CDR3 in DNA: TGTGCCACCAGTGCGGGATACGAAGCTTTCTTT.

This clonotype was counted between two and nine times. This CDR3 reads CASSPLTGDNTIYF. The CDR3 DNA sequence: TGTGCCAGCAGCCCGCTGACAGGGGACAACACCATATATTTT. The rearrangement links TRBV3-1 to TRBJ1-3; 8 bases match TRBD1. Germline-derived CDR1 and CDR2 are LGHDT and YNNKEL (reference sequence). V lost 4 bases to trimming and J lost 7 bases; unmatched junction nucleotides: 6. This CDR3 spans 14 amino acids.

This clonotype showed up many times. The chain has TRBV12-3 or TRBV12-4 and TRBJ2-5; D is ambiguous. Trimming removed 3 bases at V and 6 bases at J, with 8 bases between. The CDR3 is made up of 12 amino acids. The CDR3 region has the DNA TGTGCCAGCAGTTTCCCATCGCAGACCCAGTACTTC. Amino acid sequence: CASSFPSQTQYF.

The rearrangement links TRBV7-9 to TRBJ1-4, with D possibly matching TRBD1 (6 bases). With 5 bases removed from V and 7 bases from J, the gap between germline ends came to 17 bases. This CDR3 is 15 amino acids long. Germline V gene sequence: CDR1 SEHNR, CDR2 FQNEAQ (reference sequence). CDR3 region: CASSQLTGLGEKLFF. CDR3 nucleotides: TGTGCCAGCAGCCAACTAACAGGGCTCGGTGAAAAACTGTTTTTT.

The V call is TRBV12-3 or TRBV12-4, the J call TRBJ1-5; 7 bases agree with TRBD1. The CDR3 is made up of 15 amino acids. Unmatched junction bases numbered 6, after V lost 5 bases and J lost 2 bases. CDR3 amino acids: CASSGIRGGNQPQHF. CDR3 coding DNA: TGTGCCAGCAGTGGAATCAGGGGGGGCAATCAGCCCCAGCATTTT.

The V gene is TRBV29-1, the J gene TRBJ2-7; D possibly corresponds to TRBD1 (6 bases). Deletions cut 5 bases from V and 2 bases from J, with 10 bases between. The length of the CDR3 is 12 residues. Germline assignment: CDR1 SQVTM and CDR2 ANQGSEA. The CDR3 coding sequence is TGCAGCGTTAAAGGGGACACCTACGAGCAGTACTTC. Translation gives CSVKGDTYEQYF.

V is TRBV5-1 and J is TRBJ2-3, with D tentatively TRBD2 (6 bases). Deletions cut 5 bases from V and 4 bases from J, with 17 bases between. Per germline, CDR1 SGHRS and CDR2 YFSETQ. The CDR3 is 15 amino acids. The CDR3 reads CASRVSPASADTQYF. DNA of the CDR3: TGCGCCAGCAGAGTATCACCCGCTAGCGCAGATACGCAGTATTTT.

This clonotype was detected ten times or more. The rearrangement links TRBV19 to TRBJ1-2; 8 bases fit TRBD1. The ends lost 5 bases at V and 7 bases at J; junction bases unmatched: 12. The CDR3 is made up of 15 amino acids. CDR1 and CDR2 from the germline V gene are LNHDA and SQIVND (reference sequence). Written as DNA, the CDR3 is TGTGCCAGTAGTGACAGGACAGGGACCATCCTTGGCTACACCTTC. As protein: CASSDRTGTILGYTF.

The J gene is TRBJ2-7, the V gene TRBV28; D may be TRBD1 or TRBD2 (5 bases each). V lost 6 bases, J lost 0 bases, and 12 bases lay in between. The CDR3 totals 14 residues. From germline, CDR1 is MDHEN and CDR2 SYDVKM. The CDR3 DNA is TGTGCCAGCAGACCAGGGACGAGCTCCTACGAGCAGTACTTC. It codes for CASRPGTSSYEQYF.

The V and J genes are TRBV20-1 and TRBJ1-2; no reliable D call. V was cut by 7 bases and J by 6 bases, with 15 bases left in between. Germline CDR1 and CDR2: DFQATT and SNEGSKA (reference sequence). The CDR3 sequence is 12 residues long. The CDR3 DNA reads TGCAGTGGGGATGGAGGGTTCCATGGCTACACCTTC. This sequence encodes CSGDGGFHGYTF.

This chain connects TRBV15 to TRBJ2-1; 7 positions agree with TRBD2. With V trimmed by 2 bases and J by 3 bases, 4 bases remained unmatched. The CDR3 extends over 15 amino acids. Germline assignment: CDR1 LNHNV and CDR2 YYDKDF (reference sequence). CDR3 residues: CATSRPSGDYNEQFF. The CDR3 nucleotides read TGTGCCACCAGCAGACCTAGCGGAGACTACAATGAGCAGTTCTTC.

This clonotype was detected once. The chain employs TRBV15 and TRBJ2-7; 11 bases fit TRBD1. CDR3 length: 14 amino acids. V trimming: 5 bases; J trimming: 3 bases; junction bases outside the gene matches: 3. From germline, CDR1 is LNHNV and CDR2 YYDKDF (reference sequence). The CDR3 here is CATSGDRGNYEQYF. In DNA, the CDR3 is TGTGCCACCAGCGGGGACAGGGGGAACTACGAGCAGTACTTC.

The V gene is TRBV16, the J gene TRBJ1-1; D is ambiguous. The V end lost 2 bases, the J end lost 4 bases, and 17 bases lay between the germline ends. The length of the CDR3 is 16 residues. Germline-derived CDR1 and CDR2 are KGHSY and FQNENV. In nucleotides, the CDR3 is TGTGCCAGCAGCCAAGGCTCACTCGGGGTGGGCACTGAAGCTTTCTTT. Amino acids: CASSQGSLGVGTEAFF.

The chain links TRBV30 to TRBJ2-1, with 7 bases matching TRBD2. Trimming removed 3 bases from V and 8 bases from J; junction bases left unmatched: 19. The CDR3 loop spans 17 amino acids. CDR1 and CDR2 from the germline V gene are GTSNPN and SVGIG (reference sequence). The CDR3 bases are TGTGCCTGGAGCGAAAGCGGGACCCCCCGGTTTGGCGATGAGCAGTTCTTC. As protein: CAWSESGTPRFGDEQFF.

This chain joins TRBV19 and TRBJ1-6; 8 nucleotides agree with TRBD1. Trimming removed 9 bases from V and 7 bases from J; junction bases left unmatched: 5. CDR1 is LNHDA and CDR2 is SQIVND in the germline V gene (reference sequence). The CDR3 extends over 13 amino acids. CDR3 sequence: CASRTGNNSPLHF. As DNA, the CDR3 is TGTGCCAGCCGGACAGGGAACAATTCACCCCTCCACTTT.

This sequence joins TRBV24-1 and TRBJ1-2; D gene unclear. Trimming shortened V by 3 bases and J by 8 bases, and 12 bases separated the two germline ends. CDR1 KGHDR and CDR2 SFDVKD come from the germline V gene. CDR3 length: 13 residues. The CDR3 DNA reads as TGTGCCACCAGTGATGGGCCGACCACGGGCTACACCTTC. As protein: CATSDGPTTGYTF.

The J gene is TRBJ1-2, the V gene TRBV6-5; D not certain. V was shortened by 4 bases and J by 2 bases, with 14 bases between the two germline ends. Germline V gene lookup returns CDR1 MNHEY and CDR2 SVGAGI. CDR3 size: 15 residues. In DNA form, the CDR3 reads TGTGCCAGCAGTTTCTCCCCGGACGTAAACTATGGCTACACCTTC. Translation: CASSFSPDVNYGYTF.

This clonotype came up a few times. The CDR3 loop is CASSIGGSFVNEQYF. The CDR3 nucleotides read TGCGCCAGCAGCATCGGGGGGTCATTCGTGAACGAGCAGTACTTC. The V and J genes are TRBV5-1 and TRBJ2-7; TRBD2 matches 7 bases. This CDR3 has 15 residues. Germline CDR1 and CDR2: SGHRS and YFSETQ. The junction had 12 bases not matched to a gene; V was cut back by 4 bases and J by 5 bases.

In its sample, this clonotype was seen many times. The V gene is TRBV5-6, the J gene TRBJ2-2; 7 bases fit TRBD2. V gave up 4 bases and J gave up 7 bases; unmatched junction bases: 7. CDR1 is SGHDT, CDR2 YYEEEE, per germline. The CDR3 loop spans 14 amino acids. CDR3 DNA: TGTGCCAGCAGCCCGGGACTATATAACGGGGAGCTGTTTTTT. It translates to CASSPGLYNGELFF.

J is TRBJ2-4 and V is TRBV25-1; no clear D gene. This CDR3 is built from 15 residues. CDR1 is MGHDK, CDR2 SYGVNS, per germline. Trimming took 3 bases from V and 0 from J, leaving 9 bases between them. DNA for the CDR3: TGTGCCAGCAGTGAGGGCTCGCGAGCCAAAAACATTCAGTACTTC. Translation gives CASSEGSRAKNIQYF.

This clonotype was seen at least ten times. J is TRBJ1-6 and V is TRBV6-5, with D unclear. Germline V lookup: CDR1 MNHEY, CDR2 SVGAGI. Trimming removed 0 bases at V and 10 bases at J, with 4 bases between. The CDR3 loop spans 12 amino acids. The CDR3 reads CASSYSNSPLHF. CDR3 bases: TGTGCCAGCAGTTACTCGAACTCACCCCTCCACTTT.

The chain carries TRBV4-1 and TRBJ1-4, with a possible D match to TRBD1 (5 bases). Trimming cost V 2 bases and J 8 bases, with 15 bases left between them. The CDR3 extends over 15 amino acids. CDR1 is MGHRA, CDR2 YSYEKL, per germline. The CDR3 sequence is CASSQRDPGKEKLFF. The CDR3 nucleotides are TGCGCCAGCAGCCAACGGGACCCGGGGAAGGAAAAACTGTTTTTT.

The J gene is TRBJ2-2, the V gene TRBV7-2; 9 positions match TRBD1. CDR3 size: 16 residues. J gave up 4 bases and V 5 bases, and 8 bases lay outside the gene matches. Germline V CDR1 and CDR2: SGHTA, FQGNSA. CDR3 nucleotide sequence: TGTGCCAGCAGCCCTAGGGACAGGGCGGGCACCGGGGAGCTGTTTTTT. It specifies CASSPRDRAGTGELFF.